Detailed here is one T cell receptor beta chain. Its target antigen remains unknown. Within one base of it there is no much larger clone, and no base qualities were kept. Library prep was done by the immunoSEQ multiplex PCR assay. For the multiplex PCR, a mixture combining 60 forward primers for TCR Vbeta segments and 13 reverse primers for TCR Jbeta segments was used. A multiplex PCR assay on genomic DNA amplified the CDR3 region of rearranged TCR beta genes. The amplified TCR beta libraries were sequenced on the Illumina HiSeq System as 87-base-pair reads. The paper's data handling went like this. In a later analysis, some 80 million unique TCR beta chains were counted across the roughly 700 repertoires, and roughly 11 million of these chains were shared by at least two donors. Raw reads were error-corrected and collapsed into unique sequences with a nearest-neighbor algorithm that merged closely related sequences to remove PCR and sequencing errors. To assign V, D and J gene segments, CDR3 sequences were aligned to IMGT reference sequences. For a sequence to be retained, a match of at least six nucleotides was required to both a V gene segment and a J gene segment. Rearrangements were called productive when the CDR3 lacked stop codons and stayed in frame with V and J; all others were non-productive. CDR3 was defined according to IMGT convention as the region running from the second conserved V-encoded cysteine to the conserved J-encoded phenylalanine. The earlier analysis of about 570 of the donors excluded any sequence lacking an unambiguous match to a single V gene segment. An earlier analysis of fewer than 750 of the donors classified V segments as functional when productive rearrangements were above 56.7% and as segregating when the standard deviation between donors was above 5%. A statistical classification framework was built for diagnosing cytomegalovirus status from the catalog of TCR beta chain sequences. In a later analysis, TCR nucleotide sequences were compared against IMGT/GENE-DB human TR gene sequences so that V and J genes could be assigned. In a later analysis, CDR3 sequences and most-parsimonious VDJ recombination scenarios were assigned using the TCRdist pipeline. A later analysis defined each TCR beta chain by its CDR3 amino acid sequence plus V-gene family, and excluded reads lacking a unique V-gene family. To address suspected cross-contamination and a sequencing artifact, a later analysis removed 450 to 700 highly shared, low-generation-probability nucleotide sequences. In a later analysis, a clonal expansion index for each public chain was calculated from normalized within-repertoire ranks of inferred template counts. In a later analysis, generation probabilities were computed with a VDJ recombination model fitted to out-of-frame rearrangements, and the resulting probabilities were checked against IGoR. In a later analysis, hypergeometric tests were used to score TCR-TCR, TCR-HLA and TCR-CMV co-occurrence, with a repertoire-size bias correction applied to TCR pairs. To estimate false discovery rates, a later analysis permuted the HLA or CMV assignments 20 times. In a later analysis, co-occurring TCRs were grouped with DBSCAN, and TCRdist sequence similarity was added when clustering was performed within HLA-allele-positive subsets. Repertoires with fewer than 30,000 or more than 120,000 public chains were left out of co-occurrence clustering, as were four to six repertoires with anomalous nucleotide sharing. TCRdb holds this immuneACCESS table with in-frame rearrangements only. Some clones are missing; in checked studies, unresolved V genes explain under half, and the rest has no known cause. V and J calls plus clone size are reproduced from that table; the DNA served to infer D and trimming. Recorded for this sample are around 160,000 clones; 75% to 90% of them occurred a single time. The ten top clones hold about 10% of the sample.

The CDR3 spans 14 residues, from the cysteine through the phenylalanine. The entry retains the CDR3 DNA only, 42 bases that are in frame from base 1. V is cut by 7 bases and J by 2 bases, and the space between the germline ends is 13 bases. Via the germline V gene, CDR1 is MRHNA and CDR2 SNTAGT. This entry is derived from a study of cytomegalovirus exposure and HLA in healthy donors (dated by TCRdb to 2016 to 2017). Regarding the research as a whole: In an earlier analysis of fewer than 750 of the donors, less than 350 Gb of sequence data and 95 million to 130 million unique TCR beta sequences from roughly 200 million T cells were reported. Of the roughly 400 genotyped donors, 81% were placed in the genetic ancestry cluster associated with self-reported Caucasian donors. Donor age, sex, ethnicity and CMV serostatus were collected together with the repertoire data. A later analysis re-examined previously published TCR beta repertoires from just over 650 donors and added high-resolution HLA genotyping to investigate patterns of TCR occurrence. Both class I and class II loci were covered by HLA typing, at four-digit resolution. In addition to the first cohort of hundreds of subjects, a separate validation cohort of 130 or so different subjects was used. The study aimed to test whether cataloging public T cell receptors could reveal signatures of past pathogen exposure. The study used immunosequencing to profile the T cell repertoires of 666 subjects and linked those repertoires to cytomegalovirus serostatus. Rather than drawing on any new phenotypic data, the later analysis identified candidate immune exposures from TCR beta sequences and the way those sequences occurred across donors. Every repertoire in the discovery cohort had been generated on one and the same sequencing platform. Typing coverage varied by locus: 629-630 donors for A, B, C, DRB1 and DQB1; 500 to 550 for DQA1; over 600 for DPA1; 450 to 480 for DPB1. Among some 400 genotyped donors of the cohort, an average of around 240,000 unique TCR beta nucleotide sequences was sequenced per donor, of which about 19% were non-productive. To predict cytomegalovirus infection status, the study combined high-throughput TCR immunosequencing, statistical association of individual TCRs with disease status, and machine learning. To decide whether each TCR beta V gene segment behaved as functional or pseudogenic, an earlier analysis of fewer than 750 of the donors relied on high-throughput TCR beta sequencing. Four to six DR-DQ haplotypes were handled as single units for association and clustering because linkage in the cohort was strong. A later genetic analysis used genome-wide SNP genotypes for about 55% of the 666 donors, treating that subset as a discovery cohort. Around 320 gigabases of sequencing data and 70 million to 85 million unique TCR sequences were included in an early release covering about 600 HLA-typed donors. On the study overall, not on this receptor specifically: CMV serostatus was the only immune exposure information available for the cohort. In a later genetic analysis, fewer N-insertions in productive TCRs were reported among donors in an Asian-associated ancestry cluster than the approximately 670-donor mean. Correlated functional status among segregating V segments might reflect linkage disequilibrium, but an unknown experimental factor could not be ruled out. A cluster of highly shared sequence variants was judged likely to be a technical artifact of the sequencing pipeline. Only TCR beta chains were sequenced in this cohort, and the absence of alpha or paired-chain data limited detectable features. A later analysis associated about 18,000 TCR beta sequences with specific HLA alleles at a false discovery rate of 0.05. Strong co-occurrence of HLA alleles, especially DR and DQ, made assigning TCR associations to individual alleles difficult. A further reported finding was that TCR beta sequences accurately predicted the HLA-A and HLA-B alleles for most subjects in the first cohort. Most TCR sequences were seen in very few donors, while some public TCRs were found in many individuals. According to a later analysis, most CMV-associated TCR beta chains appeared to be HLA-restricted, and the HLA associations seemed to be driven largely by CMV exposure. Cytomegalovirus status was reported to be diagnosed by the classifier with high specificity and sensitivity in both the original and validation cohorts. The presence/absence analyses assumed that sequencing depth was roughly uniform across donors, and that assumption may not be true. Some IMGT-functional V segments, including TRBV6-2 and TRBV6-3, could not be told apart with the 87-base-pair reads, so those segments were excluded. Several of the top co-occurrence clusters appeared to be linked to parvovirus B19, influenza, CMV and Epstein-Barr virus, according to a later analysis. The earlier analysis of 587 of the donors excluded approximately 17 rarely observed V segments, including chromosome 9 orphons, because counts were too low. The authors suggested that the approach could potentially be generalized to other disease states and immunological phenotypes. The study listed 150 to 200 TCR beta chains as associated with cytomegalovirus. A few of the identified cytomegalovirus-associated TCR beta chains were confirmed in vitro to be specific for cytomegalovirus antigens. In an earlier analysis of about 540 of the donors, most TCR beta V segments were observed in productive rearrangements about 87% or about 30% of the time, broadly matching IMGT annotations. In a later analysis, HLA-associated TCR beta chains showed more clonal expansion and lower generation probabilities than non-associated chains that were equally common. According to a later analysis, TCR association rates differed among HLA loci, with DRB1 alleles showing the most associated TCRs and HLA-C alleles showing the fewest. Because HLA typing was unavailable for some donors at each locus, only the typed subset was used in association tests. In a later genetic analysis, a missense DCLRE1C variant was associated with V-gene and J-gene trimming of TCR beta chains, and the association was replicated in an independent cohort.

In total, 630 or so healthy bone marrow donors made up the cohort. At the time of sampling, all cohort members were nominally healthy, though unrecorded immune exposures were likely present. The donor tested CMV seropositive, placing the donor among the approximately 310 seropositive members of the cohort. Each donor provided a peripheral blood sample, and peripheral blood mononuclear cells were used for TCR beta sequencing. Genomic DNA was extracted from the blood cell samples with the Qiagen DNeasy Blood Extraction Kit. The sample taken for sequencing was PBMCs. This TCR was recovered from a man aged 18 to 29 in good health and CMV-seropositive. The sequence is built from TRBV6-4 and TRBJ2-3, and TRBD2 may be the D gene, going by 5 matching bases. The CDR3 is CASKRTPDTDTQYF. The nucleotide sequence is given as TGTGCCAGCAAACGGACTCCTGACACAGATACGCAGTATTTT.